This T cell receptor beta chain was identified in a study of CD8+CD57+ T cells in acquired aplastic anemia. Across the study: Isolated CD4+ and CD8+ cells, once sorted, yielded DNA averaging around 3 ug. An average of around 11 million reads for CD4+ cells was obtained from healthy donors. General study results and limits: About 27 shared CD8+ CDR3s appeared highly expressed within patients' immunodominant clones.

The TCR beta profiling, which covered VDJ combination and CDR3 sequence, was carried out using genomic DNA as the template. TCRdb ran MiXCR on the reads and lists one entry per CDR3 protein. The data contain fewer than 100,000 distinct CDR3 sequences, approximately 45% of them singletons. There are 14 residues in the CDR3. V was pared by 4 bases and J by 5 bases, with 14 bases between. Germline V gene data show CDR1 as MGHDK and CDR2 as SYGVNS. As concerns this clonotype: Its cognate antigen is unknown.

J is TRBJ1-1 and V is TRBV25-1, with D possibly TRBD1 on 6 matching bases. This TCR derives from a human donor in good health, serving as a control. Input material: sorted CD4+, CD8+, or CD8+CD57+ T cells (not recorded which) from PBMCs. This CDR3 reads CASSGTGWKTEAFF. The CDR3 DNA follows: TGTGCCAGCAGTGGTACAGGGTGGAAAACTGAAGCTTTCTTT.